The clone carrying this TCR beta chain has just a few counts. Its antigen remains unidentified. The data originate from a study of spatial heterogeneity in lung cancer. Across the whole study: Combinations of a unique TCR and a UMI were tallied in raw reads, and on average each appeared more than ten times.

Per the germline V gene, CDR1 is LGHNA and CDR2 is YSLEER. CDR3 size: 14 residues. Trimming stripped 0 bases from V and 7 bases from J, with 12 bases between. A unique molecular identifier was carried by every single TCR cDNA molecule. In TCRdb, the 5' RACE reads were re-called with MiXCR into one record per CDR3 protein. The sample lists 45,000 to 55,000 distinct CDR3 sequences, about an eighth occurring once. This sample's time point: blood at routine non-recurrence follow-up after resection. Study results and caveats: Resection saw ubiquitous expanded tumor TCRs appear in blood more than follow-up did.

The V call is TRBV4-3, the J call TRBJ1-2; D remains ambiguous. This receptor was taken from a male donor with early-stage non-small cell lung cancer. The sequencing here drew on PBMCs, taken at follow-up. The CDR3 DNA reads TGCGCCAGCAGCCAAGACTCGGGAATAAGTGGCTACACCTTC. Protein product: CASSQDSGISGYTF.